This passage covers 30 T cell receptor beta chains from one sample sequenced in a study of PD-L1 blockade in urothelial cancer. Time point noted: peripheral blood 6 weeks after treatment start. Clones were sequenced by immunoSEQ multiplex PCR, and TCRdb holds only the in-frame ones, with some missing. The sample has 120,000 or so clones, roughly 86% seen once. The material was PBMCs, obtained around atezolizumab (anti-PD-L1) treatment. The receptors were gathered from a man aged 50 to 59 with urothelial cancer.

This chain links TRBV19 with TRBJ1-5; D gene ambiguous. Trimming removed 7 bases at V and 6 bases at J, with 10 bases between. This CDR3 region has 12 residues. From germline, CDR1 is LNHDA and CDR2 SQIVND (reference sequence). CDR3 nucleotides: TGTGCCAGTACGTACGGGATTCAGCCCCAGCATTTT. Its protein product is CASTYGIQPQHF.

This chain links TRBV30 with TRBJ2-1, with 8 bases matching TRBD2. The CDR3 runs to 14 residues. Germline V gives CDR1 GTSNPN, CDR2 SVGIG (reference sequence). With V trimmed by 5 bases and J by 2 bases, 5 bases remained unmatched. DNA of the CDR3: TGTGCCTGGGAGGCGGGAGGCCCCTACAATGAGCAGTTCTTC. This encodes CAWEAGGPYNEQFF.

The V call is TRBV19, the J call TRBJ2-7; tentatively, D is TRBD2 (6 bases). V lost 4 bases to trimming and J lost 12 bases, with 22 bases between them. CDR1 is LNHDA and CDR2 is SQIVND in the germline V gene (reference sequence). There are 14 residues in the CDR3. The CDR3 DNA reads TGTGCCAGTAGTACTGCGGGACGTGTTTCTTGGGTGTACTTC. Amino acid sequence: CASSTAGRVSWVYF.

The chain carries TRBV30 and TRBJ2-5, with D possibly being TRBD1 (5 bases). The V gene's germline CDR1 is GTSNPN and CDR2 SVGIG (reference sequence). Trimming removed 3 bases at V and 4 bases at J, with 12 bases between. This CDR3 has 13 amino acids. The CDR3 nucleotides are TGTGCCTGGAGCGTGGGGCATTCAGAGACCCAGTACTTC. Translation: CAWSVGHSETQYF.

This clone was observed once. The CDR3 is CASSIRRQPYNSPLHF. In DNA form, the CDR3 reads TGTGCCAGCAGCATCCGGCGACAGCCTTATAATTCACCCCTCCACTTT. V usage is TRBV5-6 and J usage is TRBJ1-6; weak D call: TRBD1 (5 bases). Trimming removed 4 bases at V and 4 bases at J, with 15 bases between. The germline V gene encodes CDR1 SGHDT and CDR2 YYEEEE. The CDR3 loop spans 16 amino acids.

This rearrangement joins TRBV30 to TRBJ2-5; 7 nucleotides agree with TRBD1. Per the germline V gene, CDR1 is GTSNPN and CDR2 is SVGIG (reference sequence). J gave up 3 bases and V 5 bases, and 15 bases lay outside the gene matches. This CDR3 contains 16 residues. CDR3 in DNA: TGTGCCTGGTCCCCGGGAAAAGGGGGCTTCGAAGAGACCCAGTACTTC. Its protein is CAWSPGKGGFEETQYF.

CDR3 nucleotide sequence: TGTGCCAGTAGTATTCGCAGGGAAGTACATGGCTACACCTTC. Its translation: CASSIRREVHGYTF. This chain joins TRBV19 and TRBJ1-2, with a tentative D call TRBD1 (5 bases). The V end lost 3 bases, the J end lost 6 bases, and 14 bases lay between the germline ends. The CDR3 is 14 amino acids. Germline CDR1 is LNHDA and CDR2 is SQIVND (reference sequence).

J is TRBJ2-2 and V is TRBV25-1; tentative D call: TRBD2 (6 bases). Looked up from germline, CDR1 is MGHDK and CDR2 is SYGVNS. This CDR3 spans 15 amino acids. The germline V and J ends were trimmed by 6 bases and 5 bases, with 16 bases remaining between them. CDR3 sequence: CASSRRTSPTGELFF. As DNA, the CDR3 is TGTGCCAGCAGCAGAAGAACTAGCCCAACCGGGGAGCTGTTTTTT.

The chain has TRBV5-1 and TRBJ2-7; 8 nucleotides align to TRBD2. With V trimmed by 0 bases and J by 1 base, 3 bases remained unmatched. The CDR3 totals 15 residues. Germline CDR1 SGHRS, CDR2 YFSETQ. The CDR3 protein is CASSLELAVSYEQYF. DNA for the CDR3: TGCGCCAGCAGCTTGGAACTAGCGGTATCCTACGAGCAGTACTTC. Full variable domain (outside the CDR3, taken from reference TRBV5-1 and TRBJ2-7): KAGVTQTPRYLIKTRGQQVTLSCSPISGHRSVSWYQQTPGQGLQFLFEYFSETQRNKGNFPGRFSGRQFSNSRSEMNVSTLELGDSALYLCASSLELAVSYEQYFGPGTRLTVT.

The chain recombines TRBV5-6 with TRBJ1-1; D is ambiguous. CDR3 size: 15 residues. V lost 3 bases to trimming and J lost 5 bases, with 17 bases between them. From germline, CDR1 is SGHDT and CDR2 YYEEEE. CDR3 sequence (DNA): TGTGCCAGCAGCTGGCAATGGGTTGGGCGAACTGAAGCTTTCTTT. This codes for CASSWQWVGRTEAFF.

This sequence joins TRBV19 and TRBJ2-2, with 9 bases matching TRBD2. Germline V lookup: CDR1 LNHDA, CDR2 SQIVND (reference sequence). This CDR3 has 19 residues. The V gene end was trimmed by 2 bases and the J gene end by 5 bases; junction bases not matched to a gene: 15. The CDR3: CASSIYLGKAGGRTGELFF. Here the CDR3 DNA reads TGTGCCAGTAGTATATATCTAGGGAAAGCGGGAGGTCGTACCGGGGAGCTGTTTTTT.

The chain carries TRBV11-2 and TRBJ1-1, with a weak D call TRBD1 (6 bases). This CDR3 is 15 amino acids long. Germline CDR1 reads SGHAT; CDR2 reads FQNNGV. V gave up 3 bases and J gave up 1 base, with 12 bases separating them. The CDR3 loop reads CASSFIKTGNTEAFF. CDR3 DNA: TGTGCCAGCAGCTTTATCAAGACAGGGAACACTGAAGCTTTCTTT. Combining the CDR3 with reference TRBV11-2 and TRBJ1-1 gives the whole variable domain EAGVAQSPRYKIIEKRQSVAFWCNPISGHATLYWYQQILGQGPKLLIQFQNNGVVDDSQLPKDRFSAERLKGVDSTLKIQPAKLEDSAVYLCASSFIKTGNTEAFFGQGTRLTVV.

The chain combines TRBV28 with TRBJ1-3; D is undetermined. The CDR3 loop spans 13 amino acids. V was clipped by 11 bases and J by 0 bases, with 11 bases between them. Germline-derived CDR1 and CDR2 are MDHEN and SYDVKM. The CDR3, as DNA: TGTGCCTCACACCGGGGCTCTGGAAACACCATATATTTT. This sequence encodes CASHRGSGNTIYF.

CDR3 sequence reads: CSVSDPQANNEQFF. The CDR3 DNA sequence: TGCAGCGTGAGCGATCCACAGGCAAACAATGAGCAGTTCTTC. The chain joins TRBV29-1 to TRBJ2-1, with TRBD1 as a possible D gene (5 bases). The V end lost 6 bases, the J end lost 5 bases, and 17 bases lay between the germline ends. CDR1 and CDR2 (germline): SQVTM, ANQGSEA. This CDR3 comprises 14 residues.

This clone is a singleton in its sample. The genes are TRBV25-1 and TRBJ2-7; TRBD2 is a possible D gene (5 bases). The CDR3 sequence is 13 residues long. V was shortened by 6 bases and J by 1 base, with 10 bases between the two germline ends. Per the germline V gene, CDR1 is MGHDK and CDR2 is SYGVNS. The CDR3 nucleotides read TGTGCCAGCAGGCTAGCTGCATCCTACGAGCAGTACTTC. Translated: CASRLAASYEQYF.

V is TRBV7-2 and J is TRBJ2-7, with D possibly matching TRBD1 (6 bases). Germline CDR1 reads SGHTA; CDR2 reads FQGNSA. V gave up 5 bases and J gave up 2 bases, with 13 bases separating them. The CDR3 has 14 residues. The CDR3 sequence: CASSPSTGPYEQYF. CDR3 sequence (DNA): TGTGCCAGCAGCCCCTCGACAGGACCCTACGAGCAGTACTTC.

The V and J genes are TRBV7-2 and TRBJ2-3, with 8 nucleotides matching TRBD2. CDR1 SGHTA and CDR2 FQGNSA come from the germline V gene. The CDR3 spans 12 residues. J gave up 11 bases and V 5 bases, and 6 bases lay outside the gene matches. The CDR3 nucleotides read TGTGCCAGCAGCCCGGGACTAGTTATGCAGTATTTT. Its translation: CASSPGLVMQYF. The whole variable domain, filled in from reference TRBV7-2 and TRBJ2-3, reads GAGVSQSPSNKVTEKGKDVELRCDPISGHTALYWYRQSLGQGLEFLIYFQGNSAPDKSGLPSDRFSAERTGGSVSTLTIQRTQQEDSAVYLCASSPGLVMQYFGPGTRLTVL.

The chain combines TRBV5-6 with TRBJ2-3, with TRBD2 identical over 10 bases. Germline CDR1 SGHDT, CDR2 YYEEEE. Trimming at V came to 0 bases and at J to 5 bases, leaving 9 bases not matched to a gene. The CDR3 totals 17 residues. The chain's CDR3 is CASSLALAGAWGDTQYF. The CDR3 DNA reads as TGTGCCAGCAGCTTGGCGCTAGCGGGAGCCTGGGGAGATACGCAGTATTTT.

This sequence joins TRBV28 and TRBJ2-6, with D unclear. V lost 3 bases, J lost 4 bases, and 10 bases lay in between. The CDR3 extends over 15 amino acids. From germline, CDR1 is MDHEN and CDR2 SYDVKM. The CDR3 sequence is CASSLRLAGANVLTF. The CDR3 DNA is TGTGCCAGCAGTTTGAGGCTCGCCGGGGCCAACGTCCTGACTTTC.

V gene TRBV11-2 combines with J gene TRBJ1-1; D remains ambiguous. Germline lookup yields CDR1 SGHAT and CDR2 FQNNGV. The CDR3 covers 14 residues. With 0 bases removed from V and 5 bases from J, the gap between germline ends came to 10 bases. The CDR3 spells CASSLDYSGTEAFF. The CDR3 DNA follows: TGTGCCAGCAGCTTAGACTACAGTGGAACTGAAGCTTTCTTT.

This clone has a single count. The V call is TRBV28, the J call TRBJ2-5; TRBD2 aligns across 13 bases. V shed 5 bases, J shed 4 bases, and the junction held 7 bases outside the gene matches. Germline CDR1 and CDR2: MDHEN and SYDVKM. There are 16 residues in the CDR3. CDR3 protein: CASSTRTSGSGETQYF. CDR3 nucleotide sequence: TGTGCCAGCAGTACCCGGACTAGCGGGAGTGGAGAGACCCAGTACTTC.

This chain connects TRBV6-6 to TRBJ2-1; TRBD2 matches at 8 bases. V dropped 7 bases and J dropped 2; count of bases not matched to a gene: 10. The CDR3 length is 16 residues. Germline V lookup: CDR1 MNHNY, CDR2 SVGAGI (reference sequence). The CDR3 reads CASTPWGSGAYNEQFF. The DNA of the CDR3 is TGTGCCAGCACCCCTTGGGGTAGCGGGGCCTACAATGAGCAGTTCTTC.

The J gene is TRBJ2-3, the V gene TRBV7-8; D is uncertain. Germline-derived CDR1 and CDR2 are SGHVS and FQNEAQ. The CDR3 loop spans 14 amino acids. With 6 bases removed from V and 1 base from J, the gap between germline ends came to 11 bases. The CDR3 is CASRNRLGTDTQYF. CDR3 sequence (DNA): TGTGCCAGCAGAAATCGGTTAGGCACAGATACGCAGTATTTT.

The chain links TRBV14 to TRBJ2-1; maybe TRBD1 (6 bases). Trimming took off 3 bases at V and 10 bases at J, with 13 bases between the two ends. CDR3 length: 13 amino acids. Germline V gene data show CDR1 as SGHDN and CDR2 as FVKESK. CDR3 nucleotides: TGTGCCAGCAGCCAGGGACAATTCGGAGAGCAGTTCTTC. This sequence encodes CASSQGQFGEQFF.

The chain joins TRBV19 to TRBJ2-7; the match to TRBD2 covers 13 bases. With 9 bases clipped from V and 6 bases from J, the junction kept 5 bases outside the gene matches. This CDR3 spans 13 amino acids. Germline lookup yields CDR1 LNHDA and CDR2 SQIVND (reference sequence). Here the CDR3 DNA reads TGTGCCAGCAGGACTAGCGGGAGCTCCGAGCAGTACTTC. It specifies CASRTSGSSEQYF.

The V and J genes are TRBV4-1 and TRBJ1-2; D is undetermined. The CDR3 contains 14 residues. Germline V gives CDR1 MGHRA, CDR2 YSYEKL. The V and J ends lost 0 bases and 10 bases respectively, with 15 bases between them. CDR3 in DNA: TGCGCCAGCAGCCAAGAAGAGGGAGGCGACCACTACACCTTC. This codes for CASSQEEGGDHYTF.

CDR3 sequence: CASKSSGRLSSEQYF. In nucleotides, the CDR3 is TGTGCCAGCAAATCCAGCGGGAGGTTATCTTCCGAGCAGTACTTC. The rearrangement links TRBV28 to TRBJ2-7; 9 bases are a match to TRBD2. Germline trimming cut 7 bases from V and 6 bases from J; bases unmatched to any gene: 13. Germline V lookup: CDR1 MDHEN, CDR2 SYDVKM. This CDR3 contains 15 residues.

V is TRBV27 and J is TRBJ2-4; D unclear. The CDR3 has 14 amino acids. V lost 2 bases and J lost 3, with 8 bases in between. The germline gives CDR1 MNHEY, CDR2 SMNVEV (reference sequence). The chain's CDR3 is CASSLRVGKNIQYF. CDR3 DNA sequence: TGTGCCAGCAGTTTACGAGTTGGCAAAAACATTCAGTACTTC.

The chain carries TRBV6-5 and TRBJ2-7, with D possibly matching TRBD1 (5 bases). The germline CDR1 and CDR2 sequences are MNHEY and SVGAGI. The germline V and J ends were trimmed by 5 bases and 2 bases, with 13 bases remaining between them. This CDR3 is built from 14 residues. The CDR3 nucleotides are TGTGCCAGCAGTATTCACAGGACCACCTACGAGCAGTACTTC. Protein product: CASSIHRTTYEQYF.

Only one count was recorded for this clone. The chain couples TRBV7-8 to TRBJ1-3; D is unclear. This CDR3 comprises 14 residues. CDR1 and CDR2 (germline): SGHVS, FQNEAQ. V gave up 4 bases and J gave up 1 base, with 8 bases separating them. CDR3 sequence (DNA): TGTGCCAGCAGCTCCAGGTCTTCTGGAAACACCATATATTTT. Translation gives CASSSRSSGNTIYF.